Here is one T cell receptor (beta chain) with its context. TCRdb's copy holds only in-frame clones and misses some; the assay was immunoSEQ multiplex PCR. This table holds approximately 250,000 clones, about 83% found once. These data are taken from a study of blood T cell repertoires in COVID-19. Study in general: Specimens from acute and convalescent COVID-19 originated in the United States, Italy and Spain.

Germline-derived CDR1 and CDR2 are LNHDA and SQIVND (reference sequence). This CDR3 spans 13 amino acids. V gave up 7 bases and J gave up 8 bases, with 15 bases separating them. Seattle patient enrollment occurred during active infection, with longitudinal follow-up thereafter. Sequences were obtained from peripheral blood. This sequence joins TRBV19 and TRBJ2-1; a weak D match, TRBD2 (7 bases). The receptor comes from a woman at least 80 years old with COVID-19, enrolled during active disease. Here the CDR3 DNA reads TGTGCCAGTACCCTGGGGGGGGCCCATGAGCAGTTCTTC. Protein product: CASTLGGAHEQFF. The full variable domain, with the rest looked up from reference TRBV19 and TRBJ2-1, is DGGITQSPKYLFRKEGQNVTLSCEQNLNHDAMYWYRQDPGQGLRLIYYSQIVNDFQKGDIAEGYSVSREKKESFPLTVTSAQKNPTAFYLCASTLGGAHEQFFGPGTRLTVL.